This T cell receptor (beta chain) appears in the sequencing data of a study of cytomegalovirus exposure and HLA in healthy donors. Background on the study: The early release's HLA-typed donors yielded roughly 85 million unique TCRs.

General observations from the study: Per a prior analysis, the majority of TCR beta V segments were productive roughly 90% or roughly 30% of the time. Apparent HLA restriction characterized most CMV-associated TCR beta chains in a later analysis.

Concerning this clone: Its antigen remains unknown.

In the PCR, 60 Vbeta and 13 Jbeta primers were used. TCRdb's copy holds only in-frame clones and misses some; the assay was immunoSEQ multiplex PCR. The sample yields roughly 140,000 clones, around 80% seen once. Trimming left V 3 bases short and J 0 bases short, with 8 bases between. The CDR3 extends over 15 amino acids. Germline V gene data show CDR1 as MDHEN and CDR2 as SYDVKM. Sequencing was carried out using PBMCs. The origin of this receptor is a female donor in good health and CMV-seronegative. The chain joins TRBV28 to TRBJ1-4; D is possibly TRBD1 (5 bases). CDR3 DNA: TGTGCCAGCAGTTTGGGGGGGGCAACTAATGAAAAACTGTTTTTT. It encodes CASSLGGATNEKLFF.